This T cell receptor beta chain was recorded in a study of T cell repertoires in cytomegalovirus infection. Study findings and constraints: There were carriers of CMV plus the relevant HLA, and cumulative public TCR beta family frequency identified them.

One entry per CDR3 protein results from TCRdb running MiXCR on the reads. Among approximately 500,000 distinct CDR3 sequences, approximately 15% were seen once, and the ten largest hold 24%. Note on this clonotype: Its cognate antigen is unknown.

The V gene's germline CDR1 is MDHEN and CDR2 SYDVKM. J gave up 3 bases and V 7 bases, and 9 bases lay outside the gene matches. The CDR3 length is 15 residues. The J gene is TRBJ2-7, the V gene TRBV28; 10 bases are a match to TRBD2. The receptor was derived from a human donor in good health (CMV status not recorded). Some clones in this sample may be carry-over from other donors' samples. Sample: CD8+ T cells from PBMCs. The CDR3 DNA sequence: TGTGCCAGCAAACCAGGACTAGCGGCCTTCTACGAGCAGTACTTC. It is translated as CASKPGLAAFYEQYF.